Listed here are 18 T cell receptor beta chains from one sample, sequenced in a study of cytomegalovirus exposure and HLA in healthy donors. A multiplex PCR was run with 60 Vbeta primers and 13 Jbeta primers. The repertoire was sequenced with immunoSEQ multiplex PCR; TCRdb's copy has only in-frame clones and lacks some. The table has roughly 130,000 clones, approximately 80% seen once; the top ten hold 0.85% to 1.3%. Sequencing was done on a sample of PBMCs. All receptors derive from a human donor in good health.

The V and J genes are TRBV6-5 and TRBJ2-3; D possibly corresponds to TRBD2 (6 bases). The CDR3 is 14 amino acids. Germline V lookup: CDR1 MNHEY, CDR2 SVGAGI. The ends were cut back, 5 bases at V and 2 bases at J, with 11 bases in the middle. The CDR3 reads CASSGGETTDTQYF. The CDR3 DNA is TGTGCCAGCAGTGGCGGGGAGACCACAGATACGCAGTATTTT.

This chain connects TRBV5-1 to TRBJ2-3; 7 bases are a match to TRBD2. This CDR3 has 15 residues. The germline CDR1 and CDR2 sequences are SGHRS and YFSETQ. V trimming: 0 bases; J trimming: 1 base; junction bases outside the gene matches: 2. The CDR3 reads CASSLGTRRTDTQYF. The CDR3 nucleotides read TGCGCCAGCAGCTTGGGGACTAGGCGCACAGATACGCAGTATTTT. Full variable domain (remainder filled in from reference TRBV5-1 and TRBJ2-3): KAGVTQTPRYLIKTRGQQVTLSCSPISGHRSVSWYQQTPGQGLQFLFEYFSETQRNKGNFPGRFSGRQFSNSRSEMNVSTLELGDSALYLCASSLGTRRTDTQYFGPGTRLTVL.

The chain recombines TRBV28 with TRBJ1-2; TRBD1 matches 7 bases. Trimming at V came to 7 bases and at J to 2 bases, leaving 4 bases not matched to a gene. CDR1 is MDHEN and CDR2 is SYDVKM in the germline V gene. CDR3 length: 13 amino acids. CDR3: CASTGTVNYGYTF. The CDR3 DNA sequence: TGTGCCAGCACCGGGACAGTCAACTATGGCTACACCTTC.

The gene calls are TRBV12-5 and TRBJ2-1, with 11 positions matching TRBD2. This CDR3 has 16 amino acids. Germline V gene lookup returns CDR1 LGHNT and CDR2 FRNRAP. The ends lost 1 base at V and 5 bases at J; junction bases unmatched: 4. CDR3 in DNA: TGTGCTAGTGGTTTGGACACTAGCGGGAGTAACAATGAGCAGTTCTTC. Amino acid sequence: CASGLDTSGSNNEQFF.

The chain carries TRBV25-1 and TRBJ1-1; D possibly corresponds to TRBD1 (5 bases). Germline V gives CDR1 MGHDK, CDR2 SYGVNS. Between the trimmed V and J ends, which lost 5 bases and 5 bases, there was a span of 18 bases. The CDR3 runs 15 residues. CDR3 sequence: CASSLSGTGRTEAFF. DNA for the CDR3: TGTGCCAGCAGTCTCAGCGGGACGGGGAGGACTGAAGCTTTCTTT.

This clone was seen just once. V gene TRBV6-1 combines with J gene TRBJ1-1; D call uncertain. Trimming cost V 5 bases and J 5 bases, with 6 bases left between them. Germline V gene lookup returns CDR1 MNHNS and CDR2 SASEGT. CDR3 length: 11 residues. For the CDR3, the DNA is TGTGCCAGCAGTTTTCATACTGAAGCTTTCTTT. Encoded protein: CASSFHTEAFF.

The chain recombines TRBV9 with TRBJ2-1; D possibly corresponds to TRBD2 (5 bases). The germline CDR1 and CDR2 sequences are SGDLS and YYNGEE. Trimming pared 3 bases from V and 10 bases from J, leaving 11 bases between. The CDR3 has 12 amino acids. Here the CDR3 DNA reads TGTGCCAGCAGCGCGATTACGGGGGAGCAGTTCTTC. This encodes CASSAITGEQFF.

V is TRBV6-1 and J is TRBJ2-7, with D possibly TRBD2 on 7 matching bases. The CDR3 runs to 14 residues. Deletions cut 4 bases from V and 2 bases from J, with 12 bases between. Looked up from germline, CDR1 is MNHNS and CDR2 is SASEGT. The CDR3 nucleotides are TGTGCCAGCAGTGCGGGGGGCGCAGCCTACGAGCAGTACTTC. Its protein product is CASSAGGAAYEQYF.

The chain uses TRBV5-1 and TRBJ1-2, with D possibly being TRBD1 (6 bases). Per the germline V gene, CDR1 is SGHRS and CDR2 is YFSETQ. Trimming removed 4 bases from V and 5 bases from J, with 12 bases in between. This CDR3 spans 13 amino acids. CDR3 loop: CASSPYGQYGYTF. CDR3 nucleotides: TGCGCCAGCAGCCCCTACGGACAGTATGGCTACACCTTC.

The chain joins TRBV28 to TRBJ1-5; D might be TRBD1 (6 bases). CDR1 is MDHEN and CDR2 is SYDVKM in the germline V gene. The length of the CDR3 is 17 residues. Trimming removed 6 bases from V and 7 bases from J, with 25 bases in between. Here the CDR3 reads CASRDSLGQGVNQPQHF. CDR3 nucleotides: TGTGCCAGCAGGGACAGTTTAGGCCAAGGGGTAAACCAGCCCCAGCATTTT.

The CDR3 nucleotides read TGTGCCAGCAGCTCGACTAGCGGGCCCTACGAGCAGTACTTC. It specifies CASSSTSGPYEQYF. The chain links TRBV7-6 to TRBJ2-7; 10 bases match TRBD2. CDR3 size: 14 residues. Per germline, CDR1 SGHVS and CDR2 FNYEAQ. J lost 2 bases, V lost 4 bases, and 2 bases had no gene match.

As DNA, the CDR3 is TGTGCCACCAGCAGAGACAGGGGGCGGGGCTACACCTTC. This encodes CATSRDRGRGYTF. The rearrangement joins TRBV15 to TRBJ1-2, with 8 bases matching TRBD1. CDR3 length: 13 residues. Germline V lookup: CDR1 LNHNV, CDR2 YYDKDF (reference sequence). Trimming took 0 bases from V and 8 from J; bases not matched to a gene: 2.

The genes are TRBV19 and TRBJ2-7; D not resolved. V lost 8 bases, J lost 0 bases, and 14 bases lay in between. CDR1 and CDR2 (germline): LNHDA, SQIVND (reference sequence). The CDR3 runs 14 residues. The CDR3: CASQPDWLSYEQYF. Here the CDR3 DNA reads TGTGCCAGTCAGCCCGACTGGCTCTCCTACGAGCAGTACTTC.

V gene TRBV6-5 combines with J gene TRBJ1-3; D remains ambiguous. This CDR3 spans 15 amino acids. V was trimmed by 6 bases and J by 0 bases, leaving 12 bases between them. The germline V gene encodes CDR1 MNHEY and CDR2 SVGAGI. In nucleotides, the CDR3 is TGTGCCAGCAGCTCCTTCGGTGTCTCTGGAAACACCATATATTTT. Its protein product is CASSSFGVSGNTIYF.

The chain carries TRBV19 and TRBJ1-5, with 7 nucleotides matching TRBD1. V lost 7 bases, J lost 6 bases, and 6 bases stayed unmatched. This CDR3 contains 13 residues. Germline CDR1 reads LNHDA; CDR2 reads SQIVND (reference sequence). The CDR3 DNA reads TGTGCCAGTACAAGACAGGGAGGTCAGCCCCAGCATTTT. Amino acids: CASTRQGGQPQHF.

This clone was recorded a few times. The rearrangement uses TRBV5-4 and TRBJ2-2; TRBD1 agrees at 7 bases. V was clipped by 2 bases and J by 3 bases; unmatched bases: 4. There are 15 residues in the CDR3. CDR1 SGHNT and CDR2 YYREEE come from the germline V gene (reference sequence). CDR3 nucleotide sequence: TGTGCCAGCAGCTTTAGGGGACAGCACACCGGGGAGCTGTTTTTT. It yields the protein CASSFRGQHTGELFF.

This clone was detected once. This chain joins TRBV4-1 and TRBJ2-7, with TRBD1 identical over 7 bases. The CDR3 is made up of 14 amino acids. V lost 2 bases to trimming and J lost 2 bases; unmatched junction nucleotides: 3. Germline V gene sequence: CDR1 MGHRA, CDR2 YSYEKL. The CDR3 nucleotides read TGCGCCAGCAGCCAAAATACAGGGGCCTACGAGCAGTACTTC. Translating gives CASSQNTGAYEQYF.

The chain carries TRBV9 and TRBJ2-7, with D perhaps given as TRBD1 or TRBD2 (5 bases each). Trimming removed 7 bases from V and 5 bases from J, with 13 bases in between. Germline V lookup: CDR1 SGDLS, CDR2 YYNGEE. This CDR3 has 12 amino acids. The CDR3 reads CASGEGMDEQYF. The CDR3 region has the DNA TGTGCCAGCGGCGAGGGGATGGACGAGCAGTACTTC.